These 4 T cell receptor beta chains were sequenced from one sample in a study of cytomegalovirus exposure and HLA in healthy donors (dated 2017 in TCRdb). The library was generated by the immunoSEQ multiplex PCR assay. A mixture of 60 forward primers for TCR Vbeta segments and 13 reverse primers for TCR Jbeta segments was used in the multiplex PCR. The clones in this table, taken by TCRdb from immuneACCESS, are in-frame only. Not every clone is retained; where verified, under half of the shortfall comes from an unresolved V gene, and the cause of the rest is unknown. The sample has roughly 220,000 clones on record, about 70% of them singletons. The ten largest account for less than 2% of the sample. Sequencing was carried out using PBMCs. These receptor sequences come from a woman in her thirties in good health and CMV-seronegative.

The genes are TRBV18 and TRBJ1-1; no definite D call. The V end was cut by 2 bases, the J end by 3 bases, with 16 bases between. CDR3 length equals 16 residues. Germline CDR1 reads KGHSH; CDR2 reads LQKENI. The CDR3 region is CASSPAWQGRDTEAFF. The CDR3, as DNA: TGTGCCAGCTCACCAGCTTGGCAAGGGAGGGACACTGAAGCTTTCTTT.

CDR3 loop: CASSFSGTEQFF. The CDR3 DNA reads as TGTGCCAGCAGCTTTAGCGGGACTGAGCAGTTCTTC. The V and J genes are TRBV11-3 and TRBJ2-1, with 8 bases that match TRBD2. V was pared by 3 bases and J by 9 bases, with 1 base of the junction left unmatched. The CDR3 sequence is 12 residues long. The germline gives CDR1 SGHNT, CDR2 YENEEA. Complete variable domain (other parts from reference TRBV11-3 and TRBJ2-1): EAGVVQSPRYKIIEKKQPVAFWCNPISGHNTLYWYLQNLGQGPELLIRYENEEAVDDSQLPKDRFSAERLKGVDSTLKIQPAELGDSAVYLCASSFSGTEQFFGPGTRLTVL.

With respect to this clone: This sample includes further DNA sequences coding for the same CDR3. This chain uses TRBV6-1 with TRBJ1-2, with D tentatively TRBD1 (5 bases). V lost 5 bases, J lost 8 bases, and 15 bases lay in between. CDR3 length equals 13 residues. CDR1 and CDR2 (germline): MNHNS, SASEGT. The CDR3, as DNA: TGTGCCAGCAGTATCCTGGATAGGGGCGGCTACACCTTC. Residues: CASSILDRGGYTF.

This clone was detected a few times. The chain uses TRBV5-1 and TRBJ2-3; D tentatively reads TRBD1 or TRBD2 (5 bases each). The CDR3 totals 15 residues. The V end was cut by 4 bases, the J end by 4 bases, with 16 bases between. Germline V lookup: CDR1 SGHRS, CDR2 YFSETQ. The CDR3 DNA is TGCGCCAGCAGCCTGGACTGGGGCTCCTCAGATACGCAGTATTTT. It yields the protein CASSLDWGSSDTQYF.